What follows is one T cell receptor (beta chain) and its context. The data stem from a study of blood T cell repertoires in COVID-19. Self-reported history from a screening survey and questionnaire set each donor's cohort. The protocol was immunoSEQ multiplex PCR, while the TCRdb copy is restricted to in-frame clones and leaves out a portion. The sample lists about 460,000 clones; 80% to 90% were seen once. Germline trimming cut 3 bases from V and 0 bases from J; bases unmatched to any gene: 3. This CDR3 contains 15 residues. Per the germline V gene, CDR1 is SGHNT and CDR2 is YYREEE (reference sequence).

The clonotype originates from a woman aged 60-70 years who had recovered from COVID-19. This rearrangement joins TRBV5-4 to TRBJ2-3, with 8 positions matching TRBD2. The source material was PBMCs or T cells enriched from blood (not recorded which). The CDR3 sequence is CASSSGGVSTDTQYF. CDR3 DNA: TGTGCCAGCAGCTCCGGGGGGGTTAGCACAGATACGCAGTATTTT.